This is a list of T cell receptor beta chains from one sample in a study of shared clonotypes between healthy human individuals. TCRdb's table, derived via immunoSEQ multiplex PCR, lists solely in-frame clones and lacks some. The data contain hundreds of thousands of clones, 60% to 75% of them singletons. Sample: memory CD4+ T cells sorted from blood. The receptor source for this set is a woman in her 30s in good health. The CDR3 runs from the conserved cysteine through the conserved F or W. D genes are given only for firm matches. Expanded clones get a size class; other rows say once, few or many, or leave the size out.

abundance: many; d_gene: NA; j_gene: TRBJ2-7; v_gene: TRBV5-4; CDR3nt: TGTGCCAGCAGCTCCACCGGCGTTTCCTCCTACGAGCAGTACTTC; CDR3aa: CASSSTGVSSYEQYF
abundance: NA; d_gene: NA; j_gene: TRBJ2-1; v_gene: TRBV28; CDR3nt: TGTGCCAGCAGTACCCCCATGATTGAGCAGTTCTTC; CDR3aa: CASSTPMIEQFF
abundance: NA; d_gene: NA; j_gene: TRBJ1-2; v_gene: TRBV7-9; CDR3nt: TGTGCCACTAACGCCCAGCAAACTAACTATGGCTACACCTTC; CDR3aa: CATNAQQTNYGYTF
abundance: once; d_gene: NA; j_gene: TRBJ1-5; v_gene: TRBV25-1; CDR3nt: TGTGCCAGCAGTGAAGGGGGGGCTGCGTCGCCCCAGCATTTT; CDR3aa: CASSEGGAASPQHF
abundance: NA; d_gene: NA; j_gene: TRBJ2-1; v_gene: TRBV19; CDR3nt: TGTGCCAGTAGGTCAGGCGGGCCTTCCTACAATGAGCAGTTCTTC; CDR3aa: CASRSGGPSYNEQFF
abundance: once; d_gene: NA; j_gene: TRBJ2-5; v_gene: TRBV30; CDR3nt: TGTGCCTGGACAGGGGCGGAGACCCAGTACTTC; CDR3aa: CAWTGAETQYF
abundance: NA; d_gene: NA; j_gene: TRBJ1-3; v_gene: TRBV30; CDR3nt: TGTGCCTGGAGTCTCACCGGGGACACCATATATTTT; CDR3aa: CAWSLTGDTIYF
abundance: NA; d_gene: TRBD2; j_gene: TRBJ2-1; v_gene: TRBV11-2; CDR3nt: TGTGCCAGCAGCTCGGTCGGACTAGGGCGGGAGCAGTTCTTC; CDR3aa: CASSSVGLGREQFF
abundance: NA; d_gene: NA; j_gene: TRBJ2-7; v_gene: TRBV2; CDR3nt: TGTGCCAGCAGGTTGGCTCAGAGCTCCTACGAGCAGTACTTC; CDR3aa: CASRLAQSSYEQYF
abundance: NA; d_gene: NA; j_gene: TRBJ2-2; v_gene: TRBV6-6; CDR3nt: TGTGCCAGCACGTTAGAGCCTAGCGACACCGGGGAGCTGTTTTTT; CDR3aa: CASTLEPSDTGELFF
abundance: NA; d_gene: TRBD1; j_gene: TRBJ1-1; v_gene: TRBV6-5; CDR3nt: TGTGCCAGCACCAGAGACAGGGTGACTGAAGCTTTCTTT; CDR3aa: CASTRDRVTEAFF
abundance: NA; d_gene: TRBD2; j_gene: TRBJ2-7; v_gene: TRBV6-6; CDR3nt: TGTGCCAGCAGTTACGGTCTAGCGGGAGTATACGAGCAGTACTTC; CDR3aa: CASSYGLAGVYEQYF
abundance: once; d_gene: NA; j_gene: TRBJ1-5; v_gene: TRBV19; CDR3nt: TGTGCCAGTAGTATAGAGTACAGATTCAATCAGCCCCAGCATTTT; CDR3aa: CASSIEYRFNQPQHF
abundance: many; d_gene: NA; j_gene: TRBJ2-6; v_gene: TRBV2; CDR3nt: TGTGCCAGCAGTACAGGAGCTGGGGCCAACGTCCTGACTTTC; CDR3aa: CASSTGAGANVLTF
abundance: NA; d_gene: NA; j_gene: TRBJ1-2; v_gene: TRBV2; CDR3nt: TGTGCCAGCAGTGAGGACATTAACTATGGCTACACCTTC; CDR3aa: CASSEDINYGYTF
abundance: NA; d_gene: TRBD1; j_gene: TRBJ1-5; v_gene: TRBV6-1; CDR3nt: TGTGCCAGCAGTTTACAGGGGGTCGACAATCAGCCCCAGCATTTT; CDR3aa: CASSLQGVDNQPQHF
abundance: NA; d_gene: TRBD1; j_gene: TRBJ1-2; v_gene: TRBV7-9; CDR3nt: TGTGCCAGCAGCTCTCCGAACCTGGGACAGGCGCATGGCTACACCTTC; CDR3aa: CASSSPNLGQAHGYTF
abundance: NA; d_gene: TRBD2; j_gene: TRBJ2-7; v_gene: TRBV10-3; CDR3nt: TGTGCCATCAGGGGACTAGCGGGACCCGAGCAGTACTTC; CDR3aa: CAIRGLAGPEQYF
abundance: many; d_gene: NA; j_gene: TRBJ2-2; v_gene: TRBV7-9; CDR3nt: TGTGCCAGCAGCTTATCTGGGTACACCGGGGAGCTGTTTTTT; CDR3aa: CASSLSGYTGELFF
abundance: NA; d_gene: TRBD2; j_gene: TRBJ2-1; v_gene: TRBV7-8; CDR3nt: TGTGCCAGCAGCTCCCAGACTAGCGGCGTGGACTATGAGCAGTTCTTC; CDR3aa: CASSSQTSGVDYEQFF
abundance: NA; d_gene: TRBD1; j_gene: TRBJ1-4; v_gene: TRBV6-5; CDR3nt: TGTGCCAGCAGTTTCCAGGGGGCGCCAACTAATGAAAAACTGTTTTTT; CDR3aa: CASSFQGAPTNEKLFF
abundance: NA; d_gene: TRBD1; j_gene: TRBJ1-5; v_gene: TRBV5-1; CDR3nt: TGCGCCAGCAGCGTCGGACAGGGCCCGAATCAGCCCCAGCATTTT; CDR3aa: CASSVGQGPNQPQHF
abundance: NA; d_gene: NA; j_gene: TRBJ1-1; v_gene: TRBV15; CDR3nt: TGTGCCACCAGCACCCGCTCGCGGGAAACTGAAGCTTTCTTT; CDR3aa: CATSTRSRETEAFF
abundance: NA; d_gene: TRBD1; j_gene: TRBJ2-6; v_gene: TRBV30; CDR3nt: TGTGCCTGGAGAGGGGACAGGGGGGACCTGAGTGGGGCCAACGTCCTGACTTTC; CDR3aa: CAWRGDRGDLSGANVLTF
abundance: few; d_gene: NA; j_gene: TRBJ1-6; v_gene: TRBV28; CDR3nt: TGTGCCAGCAGTTCACTACCCGACGGGGTGGGCTCACCCCTCCACTTT; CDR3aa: CASSSLPDGVGSPLHF
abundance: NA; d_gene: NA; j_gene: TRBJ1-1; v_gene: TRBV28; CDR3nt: TGTGCCAGCAGTTTTAGGGGAGTAGGGACAGAAGCTTTCTTT; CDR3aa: CASSFRGVGTEAFF
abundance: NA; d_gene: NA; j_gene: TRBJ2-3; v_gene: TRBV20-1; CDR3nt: TGCAGTGCCCCCGTCCCGGATACGCAGTATTTT; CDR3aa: CSAPVPDTQYF
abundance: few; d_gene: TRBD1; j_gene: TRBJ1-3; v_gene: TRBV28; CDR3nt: TGTGCCAGCAGTTTCCGTCGAGGGACAGGGACCGTCTCTGGAAACACCATATATTTT; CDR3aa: CASSFRRGTGTVSGNTIYF
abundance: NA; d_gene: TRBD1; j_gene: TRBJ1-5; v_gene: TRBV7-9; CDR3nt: TGTGCCAGCAGCCCGACAGGGAACAGTCAGCCCCAGCATTTT; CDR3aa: CASSPTGNSQPQHF
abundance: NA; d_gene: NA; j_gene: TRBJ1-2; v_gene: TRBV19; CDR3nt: TGTGCCAGTCTTCAGGGGCCGGGCGGCTACACCTTC; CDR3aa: CASLQGPGGYTF
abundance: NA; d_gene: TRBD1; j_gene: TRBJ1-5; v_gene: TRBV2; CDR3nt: TGTGCCAGCTCGGGACAGGTTAATAGCAATCAGCCCCAGCATTTT; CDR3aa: CASSGQVNSNQPQHF
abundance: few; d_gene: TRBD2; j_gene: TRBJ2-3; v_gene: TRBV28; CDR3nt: TGTGCCAGCAGTTCATTCGGGGGACTAGCGGGAGTGGGAGATACGCAGTATTTT; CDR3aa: CASSSFGGLAGVGDTQYF
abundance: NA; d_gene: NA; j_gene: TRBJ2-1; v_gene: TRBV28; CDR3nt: TGTGCCAGCAGTTCCGTCTTGGACGGTAACAATGAGCAGTTCTTC; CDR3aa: CASSSVLDGNNEQFF
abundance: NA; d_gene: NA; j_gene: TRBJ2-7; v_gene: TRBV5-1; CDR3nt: TGCGCCAGCAGCTTGGCATCCCCCACCCCCGTTTCCTACGAGCAGTACTTC; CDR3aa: CASSLASPTPVSYEQYF
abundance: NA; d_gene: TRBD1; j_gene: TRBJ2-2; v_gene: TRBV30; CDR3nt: TGTGCCTCGACCAAAACCAGGACAGGGGAGACCTCCCGCACCGGGGAGCTGTTTTTT; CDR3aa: CASTKTRTGETSRTGELFF
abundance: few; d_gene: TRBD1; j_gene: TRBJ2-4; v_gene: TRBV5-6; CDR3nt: TGTGCCAGCAGCCTGACGACAGGGGCCAAAAACATTCAGTACTTC; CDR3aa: CASSLTTGAKNIQYF
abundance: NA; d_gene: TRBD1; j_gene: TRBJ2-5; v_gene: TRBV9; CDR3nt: TGTGCCAGCAGCGTAGGAACAGGGGGCTACTCGGAGACCCAGTACTTC; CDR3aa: CASSVGTGGYSETQYF
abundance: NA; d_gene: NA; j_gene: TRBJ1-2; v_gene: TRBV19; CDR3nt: TGTGCCAGTAGCCAGGGCTATGGCTACACCTTC; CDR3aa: CASSQGYGYTF
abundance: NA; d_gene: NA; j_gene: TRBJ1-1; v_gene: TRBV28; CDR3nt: TGTGCCAGCAAGGGGGGCACTGAAGCTTTCTTT; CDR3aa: CASKGGTEAFF
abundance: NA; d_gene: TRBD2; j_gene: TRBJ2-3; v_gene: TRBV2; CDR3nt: TGTGCCAGCAGCAGACTAGCTTCACTAACAGATACGCAGTATTTT; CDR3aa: CASSRLASLTDTQYF
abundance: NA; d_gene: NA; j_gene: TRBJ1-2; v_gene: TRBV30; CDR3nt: TGTGCCTGGATGGACTGGGGGTTGGGTGGCTACACCTTC; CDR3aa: CAWMDWGLGGYTF
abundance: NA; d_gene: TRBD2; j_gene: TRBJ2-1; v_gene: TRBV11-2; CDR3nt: TGTGCCAGCAGCTTAGCTGGTAGCGGGAGCATCAGTGAGCAGTTCTTC; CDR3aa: CASSLAGSGSISEQFF
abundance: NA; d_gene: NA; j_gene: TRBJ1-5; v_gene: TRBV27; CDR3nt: TGTGCCAGCAGTCTCCACACCCCGTCCAATCAGCCCCAGCATTTT; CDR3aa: CASSLHTPSNQPQHF
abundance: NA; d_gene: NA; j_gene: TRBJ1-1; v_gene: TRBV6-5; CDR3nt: TGTGCCAGCAGTTACTCTTGGGCCAGGAACACTGAAGCTTTCTTT; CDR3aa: CASSYSWARNTEAFF
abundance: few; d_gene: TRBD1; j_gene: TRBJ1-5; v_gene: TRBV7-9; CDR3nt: TGTGCCAGCTCCGGGACAGGCAATCAGCCCCAGCATTTT; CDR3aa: CASSGTGNQPQHF
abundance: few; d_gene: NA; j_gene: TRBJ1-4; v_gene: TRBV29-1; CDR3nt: TGCAGCGTGCGGGGGGGTAATGAAAAACTGTTTTTT; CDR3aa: CSVRGGNEKLFF
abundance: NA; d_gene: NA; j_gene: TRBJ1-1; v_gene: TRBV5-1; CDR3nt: TGCGCCAGCAGCTTGAGCTCGGGGGGCAAACTGGGCACTGAAGCTTTCTTT; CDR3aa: CASSLSSGGKLGTEAFF
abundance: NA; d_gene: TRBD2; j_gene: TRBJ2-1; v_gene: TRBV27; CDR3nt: TGTGCCAGCAGTAATAGCGGGACCTCCTACAATGAGCAGTTCTTC; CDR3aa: CASSNSGTSYNEQFF